Listed below are T cell receptor beta chains from one sample, sequenced in a study of blood T cell repertoires in COVID-19. The protocol was immunoSEQ multiplex PCR, while the TCRdb copy is restricted to in-frame clones and leaves out a portion. The sample holds about 75,000 clones, roughly 88% seen once. The sample was peripheral blood. Every receptor here comes from a human donor in a cohort sampled during active COVID-19. Both conserved end residues are part of each CDR3. The D gene is left open where the match is weak. The listing skips clone size in some rows; elsewhere it reads once, few, many or a size class.

clone_size: -
j_call: TRBJ1-2
d_call: TRBD1
v_call: TRBV6-5
cdr3_aa: CASRMGQGVYGYTF
cdr3_nt: TGTGCCAGCAGGATGGGACAGGGGGTCTATGGCTACACCTTC

clone_size: -
j_call: TRBJ1-1
d_call: -
v_call: TRBV5-1
cdr3_aa: CASSFGGEGTEAFF
cdr3_nt: TGCGCCAGCAGCTTTGGAGGGGAGGGCACTGAAGCTTTCTTT

clone_size: -
j_call: TRBJ1-2
d_call: TRBD1
v_call: TRBV5-3
cdr3_aa: CARSPRTGPLNYGYTF
cdr3_nt: TGTGCCAGAAGCCCGAGGACAGGACCACTGAACTATGGCTACACCTTC

clone_size: -
j_call: TRBJ2-3
d_call: -
v_call: TRBV4-1
cdr3_aa: CASSQPSRGTDTQYF
cdr3_nt: TGCGCCAGCAGCCAGCCTTCGAGAGGAACAGATACGCAGTATTTT

clone_size: -
j_call: TRBJ1-1
d_call: -
v_call: TRBV4-2
cdr3_aa: CASSQTGNTEAFF
cdr3_nt: TGTGCCAGCAGCCAGACAGGGAACACTGAAGCTTTCTTT

clone_size: once
j_call: TRBJ1-5
d_call: -
v_call: TRBV19
cdr3_aa: CASRGSLYSNQPQHF
cdr3_nt: TGTGCCAGTAGGGGCAGCCTTTATAGCAATCAGCCCCAGCATTTT

clone_size: few
j_call: TRBJ2-7
d_call: -
v_call: TRBV7-9
cdr3_aa: CASSLGDRREQYF
cdr3_nt: TGTGCCAGCAGCTTAGGAGACAGGCGCGAGCAGTACTTC

clone_size: -
j_call: TRBJ1-5
d_call: -
v_call: TRBV4-2
cdr3_aa: CASSDLPGSNQPQHF
cdr3_nt: TGTGCCAGCAGCGACCTTCCAGGGAGCAATCAGCCCCAGCATTTT

clone_size: -
j_call: TRBJ1-6
d_call: -
v_call: TRBV28
cdr3_aa: CASSFSGENSPLHF
cdr3_nt: TGTGCCAGCAGTTTTTCAGGGGAGAATTCACCCCTCCACTTT

clone_size: -
j_call: TRBJ1-3
d_call: -
v_call: TRBV21-1
cdr3_aa: CASSASVGGNTIYF
cdr3_nt: TGTGCCAGCAGCGCCAGCGTGGGTGGAAACACCATATATTTT

clone_size: -
j_call: TRBJ1-4
d_call: -
v_call: TRBV4-1
cdr3_aa: CASSQDGKTGMIYEKLFF
cdr3_nt: TGCGCCAGCAGCCAAGATGGAAAAACAGGGATGATATACGAAAAACTGTTTTTT

clone_size: -
j_call: TRBJ2-1
d_call: TRBD2
v_call: TRBV6-6
cdr3_aa: CASLSGGEGRNEQFF
cdr3_nt: TGTGCCAGCTTGTCGGGGGGGGAGGGGAGGAATGAGCAGTTCTTC

clone_size: -
j_call: TRBJ2-7
d_call: TRBD1
v_call: TRBV9
cdr3_aa: CASSGGTGDSYEQYF
cdr3_nt: TGTGCCAGCAGCGGCGGGACAGGTGACTCCTACGAGCAGTACTTC

clone_size: -
j_call: TRBJ1-6
d_call: TRBD1
v_call: TRBV18
cdr3_aa: CASSSQGAGYNSPLHF
cdr3_nt: TGTGCCAGCTCATCCCAGGGGGCTGGCTATAATTCACCCCTCCACTTT

clone_size: -
j_call: TRBJ1-4
d_call: -
v_call: TRBV5-6
cdr3_aa: CASRSGANEKLFF
cdr3_nt: TGTGCCAGCAGGTCGGGGGCTAATGAAAAACTGTTTTTT

clone_size: -
j_call: TRBJ1-1
d_call: -
v_call: TRBV14
cdr3_aa: CASSQKGIRNTEAFF
cdr3_nt: TGTGCCAGCAGCCAAAAGGGGATCAGGAACACTGAAGCTTTCTTT

clone_size: -
j_call: TRBJ2-5
d_call: -
v_call: TRBV4-2
cdr3_aa: CASSQEGRAGETQYF
cdr3_nt: TGTGCCAGCAGCCAAGAGGGCAGGGCGGGGGAGACCCAGTACTTC

clone_size: -
j_call: TRBJ2-5
d_call: TRBD1
v_call: TRBV5-5
cdr3_aa: CASSPGQGSSQYF
cdr3_nt: TGTGCCAGCAGCCCGGGACAGGGGAGTTCCCAGTACTTC

clone_size: -
j_call: TRBJ1-3
d_call: -
v_call: TRBV6-5
cdr3_aa: CASRRTGSGNTIYF
cdr3_nt: TGTGCCAGCAGGAGAACAGGGAGTGGAAACACCATATATTTT

clone_size: -
j_call: TRBJ1-2
d_call: -
v_call: TRBV3-1/TRBV3-2
cdr3_aa: CASSQAAQYGYTF
cdr3_nt: TGTGCCAGCAGCCAGGCGGCCCAATATGGCTACACCTTC

clone_size: medium-sized
j_call: TRBJ2-7
d_call: -
v_call: TRBV21-1
cdr3_aa: CARRDRVTRWAYEQYF
cdr3_nt: TGTGCCAGGAGGGACAGGGTCACCAGGTGGGCCTACGAGCAGTACTTC

clone_size: -
j_call: TRBJ1-1
d_call: -
v_call: TRBV3-1/TRBV3-2
cdr3_aa: CASTQGMSTEAFF
cdr3_nt: TGTGCCAGCACACAGGGTATGTCCACTGAAGCTTTCTTT

clone_size: -
j_call: TRBJ1-3
d_call: -
v_call: TRBV9
cdr3_aa: CASSVGGGRTSGNTIYF
cdr3_nt: TGTGCCAGCAGCGTAGGCGGGGGTCGGACCTCTGGAAACACCATATATTTT

clone_size: -
j_call: TRBJ1-5
d_call: TRBD1
v_call: TRBV5-1
cdr3_aa: CASSPWTGTNQPQHF
cdr3_nt: TGCGCCAGCAGCCCATGGACAGGGACCAATCAGCCCCAGCATTTT

clone_size: -
j_call: TRBJ1-5
d_call: TRBD1
v_call: TRBV10-3
cdr3_aa: CAISEGTGDQPQHF
cdr3_nt: TGTGCCATCAGTGAGGGGACAGGTGATCAGCCCCAGCATTTT

clone_size: -
j_call: TRBJ2-7
d_call: -
v_call: TRBV27
cdr3_aa: CASGSVSSYEQYF
cdr3_nt: TGTGCCAGCGGTAGTGTCTCCTCCTACGAGCAGTACTTC

clone_size: -
j_call: TRBJ2-2
d_call: -
v_call: TRBV6-5
cdr3_aa: CASSRDTGELFF
cdr3_nt: TGTGCCAGCTCCCGGGACACCGGGGAGCTGTTTTTT

clone_size: -
j_call: TRBJ2-7
d_call: -
v_call: TRBV3-1/TRBV3-2
cdr3_aa: CASSQAGVGNYEQYF
cdr3_nt: TGTGCCAGCAGCCAAGCAGGGGTTGGGAATTACGAGCAGTACTTC

clone_size: -
j_call: TRBJ2-7
d_call: -
v_call: TRBV18
cdr3_aa: CASSPVPGGGHEQYF
cdr3_nt: TGTGCCAGCTCACCAGTCCCGGGCGGGGGCCACGAGCAGTACTTC

clone_size: once
j_call: TRBJ1-2
d_call: -
v_call: TRBV29-1
cdr3_aa: CSVNPTGNYGYTF
cdr3_nt: TGCAGCGTCAACCCTACAGGGAACTATGGCTACACTTTC

clone_size: -
j_call: TRBJ1-1
d_call: -
v_call: TRBV7-6
cdr3_aa: CASSLAGAGDTEAFF
cdr3_nt: TGTGCCAGCAGCTTGGCGGGGGCCGGAGACACTGAAGCTTTCTTT

clone_size: -
j_call: TRBJ2-7
d_call: -
v_call: TRBV3-1/TRBV3-2
cdr3_aa: CASSQGPSSLYEQYF
cdr3_nt: TGTGCCAGCAGCCAAGGGCCATCCTCCCTGTACGAGCAGTACTTC

clone_size: -
j_call: TRBJ2-5
d_call: -
v_call: TRBV6-6
cdr3_aa: CASSYLGQQRGTQYF
cdr3_nt: TGTGCCAGCAGTTACCTCGGACAGCAAAGGGGGACCCAGTACTTC

clone_size: -
j_call: TRBJ1-6
d_call: -
v_call: TRBV7-3
cdr3_aa: CASSLGRGGNSPLHF
cdr3_nt: TGTGCCAGCAGCTTAGGGAGGGGTGGTAATTCACCCCTCCACTTT

clone_size: -
j_call: TRBJ1-1
d_call: TRBD1
v_call: TRBV10-2
cdr3_aa: CASIQQGASGGNTEAFF
cdr3_nt: TGCGCCAGCATTCAACAGGGGGCTTCGGGTGGGAACACTGAAGCTTTCTTT

clone_size: -
j_call: TRBJ1-3
d_call: -
v_call: TRBV6-5
cdr3_aa: CASSRGGSGNTIYF
cdr3_nt: TGTGCCAGCAGTAGAGGGGGCTCTGGAAACACCATATATTTT

clone_size: -
j_call: TRBJ1-1
d_call: -
v_call: TRBV7-2
cdr3_aa: CASSSPRQSNTEAFF
cdr3_nt: TGTGCCAGCAGCTCCCCCCGACAGTCGAACACTGAAGCTTTCTTT

clone_size: -
j_call: TRBJ2-3
d_call: -
v_call: TRBV5-6
cdr3_aa: CASSLEWSRTDTQYF
cdr3_nt: TGTGCCAGCAGCTTGGAATGGAGCCGCACAGATACGCAGTATTTT

clone_size: -
j_call: TRBJ2-3
d_call: -
v_call: TRBV4-3
cdr3_aa: CASSQVGGTSTDTQYF
cdr3_nt: TGCGCCAGCAGCCAAGTGGGCGGGACTAGCACAGATACGCAGTATTTT

clone_size: -
j_call: TRBJ1-6
d_call: TRBD1
v_call: TRBV15
cdr3_aa: CATSRRTGVNSPLHF
cdr3_nt: TGTGCCACCAGCAGAAGGACAGGGGTTAATTCACCCCTCCACTTT

clone_size: -
j_call: TRBJ1-1
d_call: TRBD1
v_call: TRBV7-6
cdr3_aa: CASSLGGTGGVMNTEAFF
cdr3_nt: TGTGCCAGCAGCTTAGGGGGGACAGGGGGCGTCATGAACACTGAAGCTTTCTTT

clone_size: once
j_call: TRBJ1-6
d_call: -
v_call: TRBV5-4
cdr3_aa: CASSLDGAIGSSYNSPLHF
cdr3_nt: TGTGCCAGCAGCTTGGATGGAGCGATAGGGAGCTCCTATAATTCACCCCTCCACTTT

clone_size: -
j_call: TRBJ2-3
d_call: TRBD2
v_call: TRBV4-1
cdr3_aa: CASSQEGGGTDTQYF
cdr3_nt: TGCGCCAGCAGCCAAGAGGGGGGGGGCACAGATACGCAGTATTTT

clone_size: -
j_call: TRBJ2-3
d_call: -
v_call: TRBV18
cdr3_aa: CASSRGVTDTQYF
cdr3_nt: TGTGCCAGCTCGCGGGGTGTCACAGATACGCAGTATTTT

clone_size: few
j_call: TRBJ2-7
d_call: -
v_call: TRBV5-5
cdr3_aa: CASSQGGSYEQYF
cdr3_nt: TGTGCCAGCAGCCAGGGGGGCTCCTACGAGCAGTACTTC

clone_size: few
j_call: TRBJ2-5
d_call: TRBD1
v_call: TRBV7-2
cdr3_aa: CASSPPGQNQETQYF
cdr3_nt: TGTGCCAGCAGCCCCCCGGGACAGAACCAAGAGACCCAGTACTTC